This record looks at one T cell receptor beta chain sequence and its context. The V and J ends lost 1 base and 3 bases respectively, with 5 bases between them. This CDR3 contains 13 residues. Germline V gives CDR1 SGHAT, CDR2 FQNNGV. The data were taken from a study of ipilimumab plus nivolumab after autologous stem cell transplantation. This table comes from immunoSEQ multiplex PCR, and its TCRdb copy is limited to in-frame clones, with some not included. Of 17,000 or so clones listed, less than 75% were seen once; the top ten hold around 21%. Here the sequenced sample was PBMCs, taken in a trial of ipilimumab plus nivolumab as post-transplant consolidation. This clonotype was sampled from a male donor with diffuse large B-cell lymphoma. The chain is built from TRBV11-2 and TRBJ2-3; D uncertain. As DNA, the CDR3 is TGTGCCAGCAGCTTAGTACGAACAGATACGCAGTATTTT. Encoded protein: CASSLVRTDTQYF.